Following are 21 T cell receptor beta chains from one sample sequenced in a study of T cell responses to AZD1222 COVID-19 vaccine. TCRdb's copy holds only in-frame clones and misses some; the assay was immunoSEQ multiplex PCR. The data show under 150,000 clones, with nearly 90% seen just once and around 5% held by the top ten. The sequenced sample was peripheral blood, obtained 28 days after the second AZD1222 dose. Receptors originate from an adult who received the AZD1222 COVID-19 vaccine.

V usage is TRBV3-1 (or the pseudogene TRBV3-2) and J usage is TRBJ1-1, with D unresolved. V was clipped by 3 bases and J by 7 bases, with 6 bases between them. The CDR3 contains 11 residues. The germline gives CDR1 LGHDT, CDR2 YNNKEL (reference sequence). The CDR3 sequence is CASSQGSEAFF. CDR3 coding DNA: TGTGCCAGCAGCCAGGGGAGTGAAGCTTTCTTT.

The chain has TRBV7-6 and TRBJ2-7; D gene unclear. The CDR3 has 11 amino acids. V shed 4 bases and J shed 7 bases, with 8 bases lying between them. Germline V gene data show CDR1 as SGHVS and CDR2 as FNYEAQ. This CDR3 reads CASSSRWEQYF. The CDR3 DNA is TGTGCCAGCAGCTCGAGGTGGGAGCAGTACTTC. The variable domain in full, with the rest retrieved from reference TRBV7-6 and TRBJ2-7, is GAGVSQSPRYKVTKRGQDVALRCDPISGHVSLYWYRQALGQGPEFLTYFNYEAQQDKSGLPNDRFSAERPEGSISTLTIQRTEQRDSAMYRCASSSRWEQYFGPGTRLTVT.

This chain joins TRBV19 and TRBJ2-7; 7 nucleotides line up with TRBD1. The CDR3 runs 16 residues. After removal of 4 bases from V and 0 bases from J, the junction contained 9 bases not matched to a gene. CDR1 and CDR2 from the germline V gene are LNHDA and SQIVND (reference sequence). Here the CDR3 reads CASSTLDRASSYEQYF. In DNA, the CDR3 is TGTGCCAGTAGTACCCTCGACAGGGCGAGCTCCTACGAGCAGTACTTC.

The chain couples TRBV4-3 to TRBJ1-1; D is possibly TRBD1 (5 bases). The CDR3 covers 16 residues. Trimming left V 4 bases short and J 5 bases short, with 20 bases between. Germline values: CDR1 LGHNA, CDR2 YSLEER. The CDR3 is CASSPTHVGVKTEAFF. The CDR3 DNA sequence: TGCGCCAGCAGCCCAACCCACGTAGGGGTTAAGACTGAAGCTTTCTTT.

The rearrangement uses TRBV6-2 or TRBV6-3 and TRBJ2-7; D perhaps matches TRBD1 (5 bases). This CDR3 comprises 16 residues. Germline V gene lookup returns CDR1 MNHEY and CDR2 SVGEGT. With 0 bases removed from V and 3 bases from J, the gap between germline ends came to 15 bases. CDR3 sequence reads: CASSYSIGRADYEQYF. Here the CDR3 DNA reads TGTGCCAGCAGTTACTCTATTGGCAGGGCTGACTACGAGCAGTACTTC.

The rearrangement links TRBV10-1 to TRBJ2-1; 8 positions agree with TRBD2. This CDR3 region has 14 residues. CDR1 WNHNN and CDR2 SYGVQD come from the germline V gene (reference sequence). The V segment lost 6 bases and the J segment 6 bases; nucleotides outside the gene matches: 7. The CDR3 protein is CASSSGGRLNEQFF. The CDR3 nucleotides are TGCGCCAGCAGCTCGGGCGGGAGGCTCAATGAGCAGTTCTTC.

This chain joins TRBV6-1 and TRBJ2-6; D not certain. From germline, CDR1 is MNHNS and CDR2 SASEGT. CDR3 length: 15 residues. Trimming cost V 2 bases and J 1 base, with 6 bases left between them. CDR3 sequence reads: CASSERSSGANVLTF. CDR3 DNA sequence: TGTGCCAGCAGTGAACGCAGTTCTGGGGCCAACGTCCTGACTTTC.

This clone was observed a single time. This rearrangement joins TRBV6-5 to TRBJ2-7, with D perhaps assigned TRBD1 or TRBD2 (5 bases each). V lost 6 bases and J 3 bases, leaving 15 bases between the germline ends. Germline CDR1 MNHEY, CDR2 SVGAGI. The length of the CDR3 is 14 residues. Written as DNA, the CDR3 is TGTGCCAGCAGCATACGGGACGCTAACTACGAGCAGTACTTC. Encoded protein: CASSIRDANYEQYF.

The chain combines TRBV21-1 with TRBJ1-2. TRBV21-1 is annotated as a pseudogene. The CDR3 runs 18 residues. The CDR3 sequence: CASSKGLRESGANYGYTF. The DNA for the CDR3 is TGTGCCAGCAGCAAAGGCTTGCGGGAATCAGGGGCCAACTATGGCTACACCTTC.

This chain uses TRBV11-3 with TRBJ1-6; the match to TRBD1 covers 9 bases. The trim removed 5 bases at V and 10 bases at J, leaving 9 bases unmatched. Germline V gene lookup returns CDR1 SGHNT and CDR2 YENEEA. The CDR3 is 15 residues long. Here the CDR3 reads CASSNRVGQGSPLHF. For the CDR3, the DNA is TGTGCCAGCAGCAACCGGGTCGGACAGGGGTCACCCCTCCACTTT.

This chain connects TRBV18 to TRBJ1-4, with 9 bases lining up with TRBD1. Germline V gene lookup returns CDR1 KGHSH and CDR2 LQKENI. Trimming took 3 bases from V and 7 from J; bases not matched to a gene: 9. The CDR3 is 16 amino acids. The chain's CDR3 is CASSPSGTGIGEKLFF. The CDR3, as DNA: TGTGCCAGCTCACCCTCGGGGACAGGGATAGGTGAAAAACTGTTTTTT.

The rearrangement joins TRBV6-5 to TRBJ1-1, with D possibly matching TRBD1 (5 bases). Germline assignment: CDR1 MNHEY and CDR2 SVGAGI. V was pared by 2 bases and J by 1 base, with 11 bases between. The CDR3 spans 15 residues. Here the CDR3 DNA reads TGTGCCAGCAGTTACATGGCGGGGGGGAACACTGAAGCTTTCTTT. Amino acids: CASSYMAGGNTEAFF.

The genes are TRBV5-1 and TRBJ1-1; possibly TRBD1 for D (6 bases). The germline gives CDR1 SGHRS, CDR2 YFSETQ. The CDR3 has 15 residues. V was trimmed by 4 bases and J by 5 bases, leaving 18 bases between them. The CDR3 loop reads CASSVIPGDQTEAFF. CDR3 sequence (DNA): TGCGCCAGCAGCGTAATTCCAGGGGATCAAACTGAAGCTTTCTTT.

The genes are TRBV30 and TRBJ1-2; no clear D gene. The germline V gene encodes CDR1 GTSNPN and CDR2 SVGIG (reference sequence). CDR3 length: 11 amino acids. V was cut by 4 bases and J by 4 bases, with 7 bases left in between. The CDR3 DNA reads TGTGCCTGGACTGAAGCCTATGGCTACACCTTC. It is translated as CAWTEAYGYTF.

This sequence joins TRBV5-4 and TRBJ2-7; possibly TRBD1 for D (5 bases). V was shortened by 2 bases and J by 10 bases, with 22 bases between the two germline ends. This CDR3 is 15 amino acids long. Germline loops: CDR1 SGHNT, CDR2 YYREEE (reference sequence). CDR3 nucleotides: TGTGCCAGCAGCTTTGGACATGCTGATGATTTCGAACAGTACTTC. It encodes CASSFGHADDFEQYF.

The chain has TRBV11-3 and TRBJ1-2; TRBD1 agrees at 10 bases. Germline V lookup: CDR1 SGHNT, CDR2 YENEEA. V was pared by 8 bases and J by 6 bases, with 9 bases of the junction left unmatched. There are 14 residues in the CDR3. The CDR3 coding sequence is TGTGCCAGCGGACCGGGACAGGGGATACATGGCTACACCTTC. It is translated as CASGPGQGIHGYTF.

This chain links TRBV19 with TRBJ2-5; the match to TRBD2 covers 7 bases. The trim removed 7 bases at V and 5 bases at J, leaving 10 bases unmatched. CDR3 length: 14 amino acids. Germline loops: CDR1 LNHDA, CDR2 SQIVND (reference sequence). The CDR3 DNA reads as TGTGCCAGTACCATGGGAGGGAACTCGGAGACCCAGTACTTC. Translated, it gives CASTMGGNSETQYF. Supplemented by reference TRBV19 and TRBJ2-5, the full variable domain reads DGGITQSPKYLFRKEGQNVTLSCEQNLNHDAMYWYRQDPGQGLRLIYYSQIVNDFQKGDIAEGYSVSREKKESFPLTVTSAQKNPTAFYLCASTMGGNSETQYFGPGTRLLVL.

V is TRBV5-1 and J is TRBJ1-3; D not certain. Trimming pared 0 bases from V and 1 base from J, leaving 5 bases between. Germline loops: CDR1 SGHRS, CDR2 YFSETQ. The CDR3 covers 14 residues. The CDR3 nucleotides are TGCGCCAGCAGCTTGGAGGGATCTGGAAACACCATATATTTT. Its protein product is CASSLEGSGNTIYF.

This clone has a single count. The rearrangement links TRBV20-1 to TRBJ1-6; D is possibly TRBD1 (5 bases). Germline V gives CDR1 DFQATT, CDR2 SNEGSKA (reference sequence). The V end was cut by 6 bases, the J end by 14 bases, with 11 bases between. The CDR3 has 10 amino acids. CDR3 residues: CSARDRALHF. In DNA, the CDR3 is TGCAGTGCCCGAGACAGAGCCCTCCACTTT.

This chain connects TRBV7-9 to TRBJ1-2; D gene unclear. The CDR3 covers 16 residues. Germline V gives CDR1 SEHNR, CDR2 FQNEAQ (reference sequence). The V end was cut by 3 bases, the J end by 2 bases, with 16 bases between. Written as DNA, the CDR3 is TGTGCCAGCAGCTTTAGCGACCGGGCAGCGAACTATGGCTACACCTTC. This gives the protein CASSFSDRAANYGYTF.

This clone occurred a few times. The rearrangement links TRBV2 to TRBJ1-2; D is ambiguous. This CDR3 has 15 amino acids. Germline CDR1 SNHLY, CDR2 FYNNEI. Trimming removed 2 bases at V and 3 bases at J, with 13 bases between. In DNA, the CDR3 is TGTGCCAGCAGTGAATGGGCGGGAGGAGACTATGGCTACACCTTC. Amino acids: CASSEWAGGDYGYTF. The whole variable domain, filled in from reference TRBV2 and TRBJ1-2, reads EPEVTQTPSHQVTQMGQEVILRCVPISNHLYFYWYRQILGQKVEFLVSFYNNEISEKSEIFDDQFSVERPDGSNFTLKIRSTKLEDSAMYFCASSEWAGGDYGYTFGSGTRLTVV.